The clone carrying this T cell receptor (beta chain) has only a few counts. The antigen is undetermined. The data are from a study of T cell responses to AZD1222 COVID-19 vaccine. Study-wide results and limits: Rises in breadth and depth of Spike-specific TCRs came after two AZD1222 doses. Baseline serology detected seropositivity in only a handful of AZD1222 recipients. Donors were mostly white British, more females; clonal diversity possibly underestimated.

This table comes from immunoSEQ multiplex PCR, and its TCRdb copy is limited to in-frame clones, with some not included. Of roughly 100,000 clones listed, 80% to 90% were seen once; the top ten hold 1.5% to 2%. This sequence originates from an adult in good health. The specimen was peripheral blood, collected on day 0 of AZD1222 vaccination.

In nucleotides, the CDR3 is TGCGCCAGCAGCCAATTAACAGGGGATTCACCCCTCCACTTT. Translation: CASSQLTGDSPLHF. The chain is built from TRBV4-1 and TRBJ1-6, with 7 bases that match TRBD1. V shed 2 bases, J shed 8 bases, and the junction held 3 bases outside the gene matches. The CDR3 is made up of 14 amino acids. Germline V gene lookup returns CDR1 MGHRA and CDR2 YSYEKL.